One sample yielded the 27 T cell receptor beta chains listed below, sequenced in a study of T cells expressing NK-cell markers. TCRdb reanalyzed the 5' RACE reads, giving one entry per CDR3 protein sequence and no DNA. In total, the table holds hundreds of thousands of distinct CDR3 sequences. The sequenced sample consisted of blood T cells: a sorted CD56 or NKG2C T cell subset, CD4+ or CD8+ T cells, or bulk PBMC T cells (not recorded which). The receptors here all came from a man aged 18 to 35 in good health.

J is TRBJ2-2 and V is TRBV5-1; the TRBD1 assignment by TCRdb is unverifiable without DNA. Germline-derived CDR1 and CDR2 are SGHRS and YFSETQ. This CDR3 has 16 amino acids. This CDR3 reads CASSLAGQGNTGELFF.

The V call is TRBV24-1, the J call TRBJ2-1; TCRdb reports TRBD2, a call that lacks DNA to check it against. Germline-derived CDR1 and CDR2 are KGHDR and SFDVKD. The CDR3 loop spans 13 amino acids. CDR3 residues: CATSDFGGRVQFF.

This rearrangement joins TRBV29-1 to TRBJ2-1; TCRdb designates TRBD2, a call that cannot be tested without DNA. Looked up from germline, CDR1 is SQVTM and CDR2 is ANQGSEA. CDR3 size: 15 residues. The CDR3 protein is CSVVSLARVYNEQFF.

The rearrangement joins TRBV5-5 to TRBJ2-7; the D call from TCRdb, TRBD2, cannot be confirmed without DNA. Per germline, CDR1 SGHKS and CDR2 YYEKEE (reference sequence). CDR3 length: 16 amino acids. The CDR3 protein is CASSLVWAASSYEQYF.

This sequence joins TRBV12-3 or TRBV12-4 and TRBJ1-2. This CDR3 comprises 14 residues. The CDR3 here is CASTRRDNNYGYTF.

J is TRBJ1-6 and V is TRBV12-3 or TRBV12-4; the TCRdb call, TRBD1, lacks DNA for checking. The CDR3 is made up of 14 amino acids. CDR3 sequence: CASSWGGGDSPLHF.

CDR3 amino acids: CASSAPGTGLHEQFF. V and J are TRBV6-4 and TRBJ2-1; TCRdb lists TRBD1, though no DNA is available to test this call. The germline gives CDR1 MRHNA, CDR2 SNTAGT. CDR3 length: 15 residues.

The chain uses TRBV10-3 and TRBJ2-5; TCRdb calls TRBD1, which cannot be checked without DNA. Germline values: CDR1 ENHRY, CDR2 SYGVKD. The CDR3 extends over 14 amino acids. The CDR3 here is CAISQTGTHETQYF.

The V and J genes are TRBV10-3 and TRBJ1-1; TCRdb outputs TRBD1, but without DNA this stays unchecked. This CDR3 has 14 residues. Germline assignment: CDR1 ENHRY and CDR2 SYGVKD. CDR3 region: CAIKQGAMNTEAFF.

The gene calls are TRBV18 and TRBJ1-3. The CDR3 has 16 amino acids. From germline, CDR1 is KGHSH and CDR2 LQKENI. This CDR3 reads CASSPSGTYSGNTIYF. The full variable domain, its missing parts supplied by reference TRBV18 and TRBJ1-3, is NAGVMQNPRHLVRRRGQEARLRCSPMKGHSHVYWYRQLPEEGLKFMVYLQKENIIDESGMPKERFSAEFPKEGPSILRIQQVVRGDSAAYFCASSPSGTYSGNTIYFGEGSWLTVV.

The chain has TRBV4-2 and TRBJ2-2; with no DNA, the TCRdb D assignment of TRBD1 cannot be verified. The CDR3 sequence is 16 residues long. Per the germline V gene, CDR1 is LGHNA and CDR2 is YNFKEQ. The CDR3 sequence: CASSQDDRRGTGELFF.

V and J are TRBV6-1 and TRBJ2-2; no DNA is available, so the TRBD1 call from TCRdb remains unchecked. CDR3 length equals 16 residues. Germline V gene data show CDR1 as MNHNS and CDR2 as SASEGT. The CDR3 protein is CASSDPPGAKTGELFF.

CDR3: CASSDLAGAANEQFF. The chain couples TRBV5-1 to TRBJ2-1; the TRBD2 assignment by TCRdb is unverifiable without DNA. The CDR3 is 15 residues long. Germline V gives CDR1 SGHRS, CDR2 YFSETQ.

CDR3 in amino acids: CASRKGLPDSTDTQYF. The chain couples TRBV7-9 to TRBJ2-3; TCRdb gives TRBD2 as the D gene, but with no DNA this cannot be confirmed. The CDR3 spans 16 residues. The germline V gene has CDR1 SEHNR and CDR2 FQNEAQ (reference sequence). The full variable domain, its missing parts supplied by reference TRBV7-9 and TRBJ2-3, is DTGVSQNPRHKITKRGQNVTFRCDPISEHNRLYWYRQTLGQGPEFLTYFQNEAQLEKSRLLSDRFSAERPKGSFSTLEIQRTEQGDSAMYLCASRKGLPDSTDTQYFGPGTRLTVL.

V and J are TRBV10-3 and TRBJ2-2; TCRdb's assignment of TRBD1 cannot be checked, as there is no DNA. Looked up from germline, CDR1 is ENHRY and CDR2 is SYGVKD. The CDR3 runs 14 residues. The CDR3 reads CATKGGQGTGELFF.

The chain joins TRBV9 to TRBJ2-7. Looked up from germline, CDR1 is SGDLS and CDR2 is YYNGEE. This CDR3 contains 13 residues. The CDR3 spells CASSVGGEHQQYF.

This chain connects TRBV29-1 to TRBJ2-1; TCRdb's D gene call, TRBD2, goes unchecked for lack of DNA. CDR1 SQVTM and CDR2 ANQGSEA come from the germline V gene. The CDR3 has 17 amino acids. This CDR3 reads CSVELEWGLAVGGEQFF.

This chain links TRBV12-3 or TRBV12-4 with TRBJ2-3; TCRdb's D call of TRBD1 is untestable without DNA. CDR3 length equals 16 residues. The CDR3 reads CASSFQGATATDTQYF.

The J gene is TRBJ1-2, the V gene TRBV20-1. CDR3 size: 17 residues. In germline, CDR1 is DFQATT, CDR2 SNEGSKA (reference sequence). CDR3 sequence reads: CSARDPNAGTPNYGYTF.

This rearrangement joins TRBV3-1 to TRBJ2-1. The CDR3 has 16 residues. Germline CDR1 and CDR2: LGHDT and YNNKEL (reference sequence). This CDR3 is CASSQERVRSYNEQFF.

The chain couples TRBV5-1 to TRBJ1-4; TCRdb reports TRBD1, a call that lacks DNA to check it against. Germline-derived CDR1 and CDR2 are SGHRS and YFSETQ. The CDR3 runs to 17 residues. This CDR3 reads CASSLAESGTLAEKLFF.

The rearrangement joins TRBV18 to TRBJ2-1; TCRdb designates TRBD2, a call that cannot be tested without DNA. The CDR3 has 15 amino acids. In germline, CDR1 is KGHSH, CDR2 LQKENI. CDR3 loop: CASSPVSSGYNEQFF.

The gene calls are TRBV7-2 and TRBJ2-7. The germline CDR1 and CDR2 sequences are SGHTA and FQGNSA. This CDR3 is built from 14 residues. CDR3 region: CASSLYRGSYEQYF.

V and J are TRBV30 and TRBJ2-1; with no DNA, the TCRdb D assignment of TRBD2 cannot be verified. The CDR3 consists of 12 residues. Germline V gene lookup returns CDR1 GTSNPN and CDR2 SVGIG (reference sequence). CDR3 region: CAWLTGPNEQFF.

This chain uses TRBV29-1 with TRBJ2-2; the D call of TRBD1 rests on TCRdb alone, since no DNA is present to check it. Per germline, CDR1 SQVTM and CDR2 ANQGSEA. CDR3 size: 14 residues. This CDR3 reads CSVDPGGGTGELFF.

V is TRBV12-3 or TRBV12-4 and J is TRBJ2-3; TCRdb gives TRBD2 as the D gene, but with no DNA this cannot be confirmed. The CDR3 is 14 residues long. CDR3: CASSLEGTFDTQYF.

This sequence joins TRBV28 and TRBJ2-1; no DNA is available, so the TRBD2 call from TCRdb remains unchecked. Looked up from germline, CDR1 is MDHEN and CDR2 is SYDVKM. CDR3 length: 17 amino acids. CDR3 in amino acids: CSSSLWGLAGEIDEQFF.